The 30 T cell receptor beta chains presented below share a single source sample, sequenced in a study of regulatory T cells in long-lasting Graves disease. CDR3 regions were amplified by Arm-PCR using iRepertoire HTBI primers to build TCR beta libraries. TCRdb re-called the multiplex PCR reads through MiXCR, storing one row per CDR3 protein. The sample lists around 450,000 distinct CDR3 sequences, 15% occurring once. Time point indicated: newly diagnosed GD, antithyroid drugs for less than 3 months. Construction of the TCR library relied on RNA isolated from PBMCs. These data also formed part of another study, on T cells in Graves' hyperthyroidism and ophthalmopathy.

Source: peripheral blood mononuclear cells (PBMCs), taken at new diagnosis, from a patient treated with antithyroid drugs. The receptors derive from a middle-aged woman with Graves disease.

The CDR3 loop is CSVRGAGSGGETQYF. The CDR3 DNA reads TGCAGCGTTCGGGGTGCAGGGAGTGGGGGGGAGACCCAGTACTTC. This chain joins TRBV29-1 and TRBJ2-5; possibly TRBD2 for D (6 bases). V lost 5 bases and J 5 bases, leaving 21 bases between the germline ends. The V gene's germline CDR1 is SQVTM and CDR2 ANQGSEA. The CDR3 is made up of 15 amino acids.

The rearrangement links TRBV15 to TRBJ2-2, with D unresolved. In germline, CDR1 is LNHNV, CDR2 YYDKDF (reference sequence). The CDR3 contains 11 residues. Trimming took 8 bases from V and 2 from J, leaving 3 bases between them. The chain's CDR3 is CATFNTGELFF. Here the CDR3 DNA reads TGTGCCACCTTCAACACCGGGGAGCTGTTTTTT.

The V call is TRBV20-1, the J call TRBJ2-1; D possibly corresponds to TRBD1 (5 bases). Germline V CDR1 and CDR2: DFQATT, SNEGSKA (reference sequence). V lost 3 bases and J 10 bases, leaving 10 bases between the germline ends. The CDR3 is 11 amino acids. This chain's CDR3 is CSARFGAEQFF. The CDR3, as DNA: TGCAGTGCTAGGTTTGGGGCGGAGCAGTTCTTC.

The V call is TRBV10-3, the J call TRBJ2-7; 13 bases fit TRBD2. J gave up 7 bases and V 2 bases, and 5 bases lay outside the gene matches. The CDR3 totals 15 residues. Germline values: CDR1 ENHRY, CDR2 SYGVKD. CDR3 protein: CAISEGLAGVGEQYF. CDR3 sequence (DNA): TGTGCCATCAGTGAGGGACTAGCGGGAGTGGGAGAGCAGTACTTC.

The CDR3 DNA reads TGCAGCGCCACCCCTCAGGGGCGGTGGTTGGACACTGAAGCTTTCTTT. Residues: CSATPQGRWLDTEAFF. The chain has TRBV29-1 and TRBJ1-1; maybe TRBD1 (6 bases). V lost 7 bases and J lost 3, with 24 bases in between. The CDR3 consists of 16 residues. Germline lookup yields CDR1 SQVTM and CDR2 ANQGSEA.

This clonotype was recorded at least ten times. The CDR3 protein is CASSPRGGQGAADTQYF. The CDR3 DNA reads as TGTGCCAGCAGCCCCCGCGGGGGACAGGGGGCGGCAGATACGCAGTATTTT. The rearrangement uses TRBV7-2 and TRBJ2-3, with TRBD1 identical over 12 bases. The CDR3 covers 17 residues. Losses at the gene ends were 5 bases for V and 4 bases for J; bases not matched to a gene: 10. The germline gives CDR1 SGHTA, CDR2 FQGNSA.

This clonotype showed up many times. The rearrangement links TRBV28 to TRBJ2-1; 12 bases are a match to TRBD1. The tail of the sequence fits TRBJ2-5 better, so the J call may be wrong. Per the germline V gene, CDR1 is MDHEN and CDR2 is SYDVKM. CDR3 size: 16 residues. Written as DNA, the CDR3 is TGTGCCAGCAGTTTACTGGGACAGGGGGCGAGGGAGACCCAGTACTTC. It is translated as CASSLLGQGARETQYF.

This clonotype showed up many times. The rearrangement joins TRBV11-2 to TRBJ2-3; D perhaps matches TRBD2 (6 bases). Germline lookup yields CDR1 SGHAT and CDR2 FQNNGV. The CDR3 has 17 amino acids. V dropped 2 bases and J dropped 2 bases, with 17 bases sitting between them. The CDR3 region has the DNA TGTGCCAGCAGCTTAATTTCCGGGAGCTCTTTCACAGATACGCAGTATTTT. It specifies CASSLISGSSFTDTQYF.

This clonotype was picked up many times. The J gene is TRBJ2-5, the V gene TRBV10-2, with 9 positions matching TRBD2. The germline CDR1 and CDR2 sequences are WSHSY and SAAADI. After removal of 4 bases from V and 4 bases from J, the junction contained 10 bases not matched to a gene. CDR3 length equals 16 residues. The chain's CDR3 is CASSGLAGAGRETQYF. CDR3 in DNA: TGCGCCAGCAGTGGGTTAGCGGGAGCGGGTCGAGAGACCCAGTACTTC.

This clonotype is a singleton in its sample. The CDR3 DNA sequence: TGTGCCAGCTCACCAGCAGGATCTGGAAACACCATATATTTT. It codes for CASSPAGSGNTIYF. The V gene is TRBV18, the J gene TRBJ1-3; no definite D call. Germline V CDR1 and CDR2: KGHSH, LQKENI. Trimming pared 2 bases from V and 1 base from J, leaving 6 bases between. CDR3 length equals 14 residues.

This clonotype was picked up many times. The chain joins TRBV7-8 to TRBJ2-1; 11 bases fit TRBD1. This CDR3 has 16 amino acids. Germline V CDR1 and CDR2: SGHVS, FQNEAQ. The trim removed 3 bases at V and 7 bases at J, leaving 8 bases unmatched. Here the CDR3 DNA reads TGTGCCAGCAGCTTGCTTCCGGGACAGGGGGGGAATGAGCAGTTCTTC. As protein: CASSLLPGQGGNEQFF. The full variable domain, rest sourced from reference TRBV7-8 and TRBJ2-1, is GAGVSQSPRYKVAKRGQDVALRCDPISGHVSLFWYQQALGQGPEFLTYFQNEAQLDKSGLPSDRFFAERPEGSVSTLKIQRTQQEDSAVYLCASSLLPGQGGNEQFFGPGTRLTVL.

This clonotype was counted at least ten times. The chain is built from TRBV20-1 and TRBJ2-5; TRBD2 matches at 7 bases. The length of the CDR3 is 15 residues. V trimming: 2 bases; J trimming: 4 bases; junction bases outside the gene matches: 10. Germline V gene data show CDR1 as DFQATT and CDR2 as SNEGSKA (reference sequence). CDR3 protein: CSARRGGALGETQYF. The CDR3 DNA follows: TGCAGTGCTAGAAGGGGAGGGGCCCTGGGAGAGACCCAGTACTTC.

The V call is TRBV14, the J call TRBJ2-5; possibly TRBD2 for D (5 bases). The CDR3 extends over 15 amino acids. CDR1 is SGHDN and CDR2 is FVKESK in the germline V gene. V lost 4 bases to trimming and J lost 4 bases, with 16 bases between them. As DNA, the CDR3 is TGTGCCAGCAGCCCACGATCTAGGGCGGGAGAGACCCAGTACTTC. This codes for CASSPRSRAGETQYF.

In its sample, this clonotype was seen a few times. V gene TRBV19 combines with J gene TRBJ2-3, with D possibly TRBD2 on 6 matching bases. CDR1 is LNHDA, CDR2 SQIVND, per germline (reference sequence). The CDR3 runs to 19 residues. V lost 4 bases and J 0 bases, leaving 23 bases between the germline ends. The CDR3, as DNA: TGTGCCAGTAGTACTCAATTGGCGGGGTCAAGAACTAGCACAGATACGCAGTATTTT. This gives the protein CASSTQLAGSRTSTDTQYF.

This chain joins TRBV28 and TRBJ1-1; D may be TRBD1 (5 bases). Looked up from germline, CDR1 is MDHEN and CDR2 is SYDVKM. This CDR3 comprises 13 residues. V was clipped by 10 bases and J by 3 bases, with 15 bases between them. CDR3 loop: CATRGQGHTEAFF. CDR3 sequence (DNA): TGTGCCACCCGGGGTCAGGGCCACACTGAAGCTTTCTTT. Combining the CDR3 with reference TRBV28 and TRBJ1-1 gives the whole variable domain DVKVTQSSRYLVKRTGEKVFLECVQDMDHENMFWYRQDPGLGLRLIYFSYDVKMKEKGDIPEGYSVSREKKERFSLILESASTNQTSMYLCATRGQGHTEAFFGQGTRLTVV.

The chain combines TRBV12-3 or TRBV12-4 with TRBJ2-1, with D hard to call. Between the trimmed V and J ends, which lost 2 bases and 1 base, there was a span of 3 bases. The CDR3 extends over 13 amino acids. DNA for the CDR3: TGTGCCAGCAGTTTATGGTCCTACAATGAGCAGTTCTTC. Encoded protein: CASSLWSYNEQFF.

The rearrangement links TRBV11-3 to TRBJ2-7; D may correspond to TRBD1 or TRBD2 (6 bases each). The V end was cut by 3 bases, the J end by 1 base, with 13 bases between. The CDR3 is made up of 15 amino acids. Per the germline V gene, CDR1 is SGHNT and CDR2 is YENEEA. DNA of the CDR3: TGTGCCAGCAGCTTGGGGGGCTCATTTTCCTACGAGCAGTACTTC. This gives the protein CASSLGGSFSYEQYF.

This chain uses TRBV12-3 or TRBV12-4 with TRBJ1-2, with D possibly TRBD1 on 6 matching bases. The CDR3 totals 13 residues. The V and J ends lost 7 bases and 4 bases respectively, with 13 bases between them. The DNA of the CDR3 is TGTGCCAGCAACAGGGATCGGGCCTATGGCTACACCTTC. Encoded protein: CASNRDRAYGYTF.

This clonotype was detected ten times or more. The chain recombines TRBV11-2 with TRBJ2-5, with TRBD1 matching over 9 bases. This CDR3 is built from 16 residues. Germline assignment: CDR1 SGHAT and CDR2 FQNNGV. V was clipped by 5 bases and J by 9 bases; unmatched bases: 16. The CDR3 spells CASSHAGGQGRGAQYF. The CDR3 DNA sequence: TGTGCCAGCAGCCACGCCGGAGGACAGGGGAGGGGAGCCCAGTACTTC.

This clonotype was counted between two and nine times. The V gene is TRBV4-1, the J gene TRBJ2-3; TRBD2 is a possible D gene (6 bases). The CDR3 spans 15 residues. V lost 3 bases and J lost 4, with 14 bases in between. Germline V CDR1 and CDR2: MGHRA, YSYEKL. CDR3 bases: TGCGCCAGCAGCCAGGAGGGATCCGGGGCAGATACGCAGTATTTT. Translating gives CASSQEGSGADTQYF.

This chain joins TRBV12-5 and TRBJ2-1; TRBD1 matches 7 bases. V shed 4 bases, J shed 4 bases, and the junction held 10 bases outside the gene matches. The CDR3 contains 16 residues. Looked up from germline, CDR1 is LGHNT and CDR2 is FRNRAP. The CDR3 protein is CASGSTGRQWYNEQFF. DNA for the CDR3: TGTGCTAGTGGTTCGACAGGGAGACAGTGGTACAATGAGCAGTTCTTC.

This clonotype has a handful of counts. The chain couples TRBV2 to TRBJ1-2, with D perhaps matching TRBD1 (5 bases). There are 18 residues in the CDR3. The V gene's germline CDR1 is SNHLY and CDR2 FYNNEI. The germline V and J ends were trimmed by 7 bases and 0 bases, with 24 bases remaining between them. For the CDR3, the DNA is TGTGCCAGCACTGGCACAGGAGCGGCAATCGATCCTAACTATGGCTACACCTTC. Its protein is CASTGTGAAIDPNYGYTF.

The chain carries TRBV24-1 and TRBJ2-3; 8 nucleotides match TRBD1. The junction had 9 bases not matched to a gene; V was cut back by 10 bases and J by 7 bases. CDR3 length equals 13 residues. Germline CDR1 is KGHDR and CDR2 is SFDVKD. The chain's CDR3 is CATSGQESNTQYF. In DNA form, the CDR3 reads TGTGCCACTTCGGGACAGGAGAGTAATACGCAGTATTTT.

Many counts were recorded for this clonotype. The V gene is TRBV27, the J gene TRBJ2-1, with 12 bases lining up with TRBD2. Trimming cost V 3 bases and J 10 bases; bases outside gene matches: 10. Germline V gene lookup returns CDR1 MNHEY and CDR2 SMNVEV (reference sequence). This CDR3 is built from 16 residues. CDR3 sequence (DNA): TGTGCCAGCAGTTTCCTAGCGGGGGGGGTTCAGGAAGAGCAGTTCTTC. This sequence encodes CASSFLAGGVQEEQFF.

This chain connects TRBV9 to TRBJ2-5; TRBD2 is a possible D gene (6 bases). CDR1 and CDR2 from the germline V gene are SGDLS and YYNGEE. V was shortened by 2 bases and J by 4 bases, with 18 bases between the two germline ends. There are 16 residues in the CDR3. The CDR3 nucleotides are TGTGCCAGCAGCGTGACGATGGGGGGTCTAGCAGAGACCCAGTACTTC. Its protein is CASSVTMGGLAETQYF. Filled out from reference TRBV9 and TRBJ2-5, the complete variable domain reads DSGVTQTPKHLITATGQRVTLRCSPRSGDLSVYWYQQSLDQGLQFLIQYYNGEERAKGNILERFSAQQFPDLHSELNLSSLELGDSALYFCASSVTMGGLAETQYFGPGTRLLVL.

In this sample, this clonotype turned up many times. The chain carries TRBV20-1 and TRBJ2-7; D is tentatively TRBD1 or TRBD2 (5 bases each). Trimming left V 0 bases short and J 3 bases short, with 15 bases between. CDR1 DFQATT and CDR2 SNEGSKA come from the germline V gene (reference sequence). CDR3 length: 15 residues. The CDR3 region is CSARDQGRQVYEQYF. CDR3 nucleotide sequence: TGCAGTGCTAGAGATCAGGGACGGCAAGTCTACGAGCAGTACTTC.

This clonotype has at least ten counts. The chain joins TRBV5-1 to TRBJ2-7; the D gene is possibly TRBD2 (5 bases). From germline, CDR1 is SGHRS and CDR2 YFSETQ. The CDR3 contains 14 residues. V was trimmed by 0 bases and J by 8 bases, leaving 15 bases between them. The CDR3 nucleotides read TGCGCCAGCAGCTTGGGTCAGGAGGCCGGGAAGCAGTACTTC. Translating it yields CASSLGQEAGKQYF.

This clonotype was recorded at least ten times. The genes are TRBV12-3 or TRBV12-4 and TRBJ1-1, with D maybe TRBD1 (5 bases). V dropped 2 bases and J dropped 5 bases, with 12 bases sitting between them. This CDR3 is 14 amino acids long. CDR3 residues: CASSLWGVGTEAFF. The CDR3 DNA sequence: TGTGCCAGCAGTTTATGGGGGGTAGGGACTGAAGCTTTCTTT.

At least ten counts were recorded for this clonotype. The chain recombines TRBV28 with TRBJ2-6, with a possible D match to TRBD1 (5 bases). The CDR3 runs 18 residues. CDR1 and CDR2 from the germline V gene are MDHEN and SYDVKM. The germline V and J ends were trimmed by 8 bases and 0 bases, with 20 bases remaining between them. The CDR3 is CASRLRRTGDSGANVLTF. The CDR3 DNA reads TGTGCCAGCCGCCTCCGTCGCACAGGAGACTCTGGGGCCAACGTCCTGACTTTC.

This clonotype came up a few times. The CDR3 does not end in the conserved phenylalanine or tryptophan, so this is likely a read error. V gene TRBV5-1 combines with J gene TRBJ2-7; D ambiguous. The CDR3 loop spans 11 amino acids. The germline gives CDR1 SGHRS, CDR2 YFSETQ. Between the trimmed V and J ends, which lost 7 bases and 3 bases, there was a span of 8 bases. CDR3 nucleotides: TGCGCCAGCGGCTCGGACTACGAGCAGTACATC. Its protein is CASGSDYEQYI.